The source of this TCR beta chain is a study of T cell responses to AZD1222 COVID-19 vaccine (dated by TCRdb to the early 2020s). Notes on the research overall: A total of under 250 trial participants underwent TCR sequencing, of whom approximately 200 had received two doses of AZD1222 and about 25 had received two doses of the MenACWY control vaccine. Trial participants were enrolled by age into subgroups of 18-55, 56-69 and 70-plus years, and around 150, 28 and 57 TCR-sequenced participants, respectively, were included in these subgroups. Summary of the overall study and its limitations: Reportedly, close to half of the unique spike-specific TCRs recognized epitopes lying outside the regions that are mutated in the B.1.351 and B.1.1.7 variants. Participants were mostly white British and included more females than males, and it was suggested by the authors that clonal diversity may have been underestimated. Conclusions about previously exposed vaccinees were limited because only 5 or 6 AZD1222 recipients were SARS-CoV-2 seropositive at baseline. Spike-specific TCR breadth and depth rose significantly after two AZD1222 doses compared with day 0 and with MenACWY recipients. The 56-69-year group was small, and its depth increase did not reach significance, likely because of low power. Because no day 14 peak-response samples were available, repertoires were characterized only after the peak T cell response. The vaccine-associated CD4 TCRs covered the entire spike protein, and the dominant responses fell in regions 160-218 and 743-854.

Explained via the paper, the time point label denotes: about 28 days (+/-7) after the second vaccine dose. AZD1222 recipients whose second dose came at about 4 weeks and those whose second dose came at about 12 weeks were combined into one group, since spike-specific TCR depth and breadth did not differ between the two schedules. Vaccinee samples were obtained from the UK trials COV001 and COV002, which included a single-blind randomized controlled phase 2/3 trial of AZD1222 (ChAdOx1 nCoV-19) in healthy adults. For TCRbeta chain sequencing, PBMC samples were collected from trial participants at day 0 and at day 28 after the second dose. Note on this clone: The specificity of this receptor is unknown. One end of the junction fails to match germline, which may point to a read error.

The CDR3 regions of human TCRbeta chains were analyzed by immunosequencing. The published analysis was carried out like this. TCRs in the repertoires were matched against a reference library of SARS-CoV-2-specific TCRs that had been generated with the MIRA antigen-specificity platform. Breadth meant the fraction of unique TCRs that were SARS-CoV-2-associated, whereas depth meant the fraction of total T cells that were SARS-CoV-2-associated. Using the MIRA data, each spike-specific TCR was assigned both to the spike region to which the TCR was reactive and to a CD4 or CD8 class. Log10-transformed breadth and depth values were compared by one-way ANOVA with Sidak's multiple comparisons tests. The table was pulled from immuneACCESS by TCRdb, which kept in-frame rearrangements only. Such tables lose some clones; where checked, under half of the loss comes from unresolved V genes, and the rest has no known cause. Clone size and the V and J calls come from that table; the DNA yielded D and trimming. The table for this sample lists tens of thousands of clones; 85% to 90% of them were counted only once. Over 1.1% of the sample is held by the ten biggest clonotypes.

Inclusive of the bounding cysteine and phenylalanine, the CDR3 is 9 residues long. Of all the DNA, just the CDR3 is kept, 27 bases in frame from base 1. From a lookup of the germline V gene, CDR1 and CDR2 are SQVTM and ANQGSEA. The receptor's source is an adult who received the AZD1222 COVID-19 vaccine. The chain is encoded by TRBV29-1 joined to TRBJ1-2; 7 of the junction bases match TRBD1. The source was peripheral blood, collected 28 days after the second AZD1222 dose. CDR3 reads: CSVPGQFFF. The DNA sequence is TGCAGCGTCCCGGGACAGTTCTTCTTC.